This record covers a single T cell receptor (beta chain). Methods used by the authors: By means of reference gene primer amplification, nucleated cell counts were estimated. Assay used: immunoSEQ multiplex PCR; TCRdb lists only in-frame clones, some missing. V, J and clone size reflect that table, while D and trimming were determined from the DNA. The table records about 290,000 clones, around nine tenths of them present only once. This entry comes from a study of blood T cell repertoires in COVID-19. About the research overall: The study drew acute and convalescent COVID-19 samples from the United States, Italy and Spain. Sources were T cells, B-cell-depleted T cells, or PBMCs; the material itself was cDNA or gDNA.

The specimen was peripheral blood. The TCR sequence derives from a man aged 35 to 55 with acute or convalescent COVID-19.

The CDR3 DNA follows: TGCAGCGTTGAAGAGGGCCAGGGAACCGGGGAGCTGTTTTTT. Its protein is CSVEEGQGTGELFF. The chain carries TRBV29-1 and TRBJ2-2; a possible D gene is TRBD1 (5 bases). Trimming took off 0 bases at V and 5 bases at J, with 10 bases between the two ends. The V gene's germline CDR1 is SQVTM and CDR2 ANQGSEA. This CDR3 region has 14 residues.